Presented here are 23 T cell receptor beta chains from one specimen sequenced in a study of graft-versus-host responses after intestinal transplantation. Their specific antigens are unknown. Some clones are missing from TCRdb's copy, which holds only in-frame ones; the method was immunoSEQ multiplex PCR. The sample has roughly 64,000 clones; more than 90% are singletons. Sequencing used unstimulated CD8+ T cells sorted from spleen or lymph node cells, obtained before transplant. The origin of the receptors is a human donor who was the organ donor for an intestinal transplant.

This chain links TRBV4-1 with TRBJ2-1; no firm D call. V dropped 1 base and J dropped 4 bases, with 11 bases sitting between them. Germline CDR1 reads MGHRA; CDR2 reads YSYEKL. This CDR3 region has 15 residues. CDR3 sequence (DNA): TGCGCCAGCAGCCAAGTGCCCGACTCGTACAATGAGCAGTTCTTC. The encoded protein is CASSQVPDSYNEQFF.

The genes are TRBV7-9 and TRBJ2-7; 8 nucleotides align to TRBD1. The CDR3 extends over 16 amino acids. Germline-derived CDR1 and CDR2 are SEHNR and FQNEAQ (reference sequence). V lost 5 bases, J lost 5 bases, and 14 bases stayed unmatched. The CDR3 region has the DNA TGTGCCAGCAGCAACCCGGAATGGACAGGGCGGAACGAGCAGTACTTC. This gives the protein CASSNPEWTGRNEQYF. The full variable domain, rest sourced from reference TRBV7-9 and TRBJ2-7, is DTGVSQNPRHKITKRGQNVTFRCDPISEHNRLYWYRQTLGQGPEFLTYFQNEAQLEKSRLLSDRFSAERPKGSFSTLEIQRTEQGDSAMYLCASSNPEWTGRNEQYFGPGTRLTVT.

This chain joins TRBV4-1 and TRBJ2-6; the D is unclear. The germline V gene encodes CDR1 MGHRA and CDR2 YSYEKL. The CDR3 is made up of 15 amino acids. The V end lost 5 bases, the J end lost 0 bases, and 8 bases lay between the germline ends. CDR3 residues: CASSGLHSGANVLTF. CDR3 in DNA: TGCGCCAGCAGCGGCTTGCACTCTGGGGCCAACGTCCTGACTTTC.

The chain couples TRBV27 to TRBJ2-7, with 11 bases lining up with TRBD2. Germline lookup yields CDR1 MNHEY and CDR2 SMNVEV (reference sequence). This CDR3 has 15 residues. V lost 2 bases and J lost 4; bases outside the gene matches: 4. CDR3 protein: CASSLGTSGLYEQYF. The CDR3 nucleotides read TGTGCCAGCAGTTTAGGGACTAGCGGCTTATACGAGCAGTACTTC.

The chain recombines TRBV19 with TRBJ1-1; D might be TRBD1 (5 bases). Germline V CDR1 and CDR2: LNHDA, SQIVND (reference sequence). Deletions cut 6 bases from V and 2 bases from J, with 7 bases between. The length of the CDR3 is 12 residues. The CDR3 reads CASRTGNTEAFF. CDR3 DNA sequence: TGTGCCAGTAGAACAGGTAACACTGAAGCTTTCTTT.

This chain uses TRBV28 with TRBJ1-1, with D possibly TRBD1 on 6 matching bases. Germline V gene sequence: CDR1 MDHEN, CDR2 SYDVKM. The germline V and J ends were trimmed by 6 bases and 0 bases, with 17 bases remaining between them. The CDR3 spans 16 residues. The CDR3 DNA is TGTGCCAGCAGCCCAGACAGGACACTCCTGAACACTGAAGCTTTCTTT. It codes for CASSPDRTLLNTEAFF.

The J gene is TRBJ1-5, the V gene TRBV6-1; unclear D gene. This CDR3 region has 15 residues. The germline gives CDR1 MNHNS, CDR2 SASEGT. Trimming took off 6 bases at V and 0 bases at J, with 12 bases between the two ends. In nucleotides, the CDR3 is TGTGCCAGCAGAGATACAGATTATAGCAATCAGCCCCAGCATTTT. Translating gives CASRDTDYSNQPQHF.

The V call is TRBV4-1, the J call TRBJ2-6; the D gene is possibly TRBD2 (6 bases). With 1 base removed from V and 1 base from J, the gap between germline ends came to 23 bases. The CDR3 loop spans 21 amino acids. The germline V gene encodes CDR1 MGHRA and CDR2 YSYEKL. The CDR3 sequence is CASSQVLLKLAPLSGANVLTF. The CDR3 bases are TGCGCCAGCAGCCAAGTGCTTCTGAAACTAGCTCCACTTTCTGGGGCCAACGTCCTGACTTTC.

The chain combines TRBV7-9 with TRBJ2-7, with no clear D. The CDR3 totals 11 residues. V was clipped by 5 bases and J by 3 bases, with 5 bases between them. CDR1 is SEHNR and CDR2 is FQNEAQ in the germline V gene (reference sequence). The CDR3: CASSASYEQYF. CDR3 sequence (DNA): TGTGCCAGCAGCGCCAGCTACGAGCAGTACTTC.

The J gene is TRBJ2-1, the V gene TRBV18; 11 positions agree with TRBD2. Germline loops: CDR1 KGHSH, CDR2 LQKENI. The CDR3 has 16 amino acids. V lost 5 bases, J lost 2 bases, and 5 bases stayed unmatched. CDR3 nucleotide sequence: TGTGCCAGCTCAGCTCCTAGCGGGAGGCCCTACAATGAGCAGTTCTTC. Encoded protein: CASSAPSGRPYNEQFF.

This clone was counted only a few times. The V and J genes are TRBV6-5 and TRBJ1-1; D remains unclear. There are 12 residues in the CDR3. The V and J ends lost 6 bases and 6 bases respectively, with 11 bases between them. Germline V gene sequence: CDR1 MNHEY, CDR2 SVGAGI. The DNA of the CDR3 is TGTGCCAGCAGCTACCCTCCCCCTGAAGCTTTCTTT. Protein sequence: CASSYPPPEAFF.

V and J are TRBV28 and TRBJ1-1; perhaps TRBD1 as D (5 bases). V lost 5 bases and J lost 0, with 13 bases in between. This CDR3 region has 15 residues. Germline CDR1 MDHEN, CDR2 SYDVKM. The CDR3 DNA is TGTGCCAGCAGTGCTGAGGACAACATGAACACTGAAGCTTTCTTT. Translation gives CASSAEDNMNTEAFF.

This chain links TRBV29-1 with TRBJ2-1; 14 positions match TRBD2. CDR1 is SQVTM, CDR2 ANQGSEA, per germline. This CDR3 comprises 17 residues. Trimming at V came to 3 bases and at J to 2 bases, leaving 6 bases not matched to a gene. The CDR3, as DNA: TGCAGCGTTGAGACTAGCGGGAGGGCCGGGGCCTACAATGAGCAGTTCTTC. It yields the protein CSVETSGRAGAYNEQFF.

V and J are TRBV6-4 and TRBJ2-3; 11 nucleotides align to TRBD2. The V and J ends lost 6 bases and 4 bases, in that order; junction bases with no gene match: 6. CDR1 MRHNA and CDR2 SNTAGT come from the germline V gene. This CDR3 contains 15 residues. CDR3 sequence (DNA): TGTGCCAGCAGCGCGGGACTAGCGGAATCAGATACGCAGTATTTT. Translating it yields CASSAGLAESDTQYF.

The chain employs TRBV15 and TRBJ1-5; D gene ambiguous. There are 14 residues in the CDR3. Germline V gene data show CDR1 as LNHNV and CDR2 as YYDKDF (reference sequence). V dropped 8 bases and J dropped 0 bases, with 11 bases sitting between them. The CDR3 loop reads CATLEEDSNQPQHF. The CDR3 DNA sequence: TGTGCCACCCTCGAGGAGGATAGCAATCAGCCCCAGCATTTT.

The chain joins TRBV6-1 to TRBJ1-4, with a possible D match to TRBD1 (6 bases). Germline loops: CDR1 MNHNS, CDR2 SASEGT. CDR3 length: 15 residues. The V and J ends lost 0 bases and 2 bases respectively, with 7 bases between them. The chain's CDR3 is CASSEATGTNEKLFF. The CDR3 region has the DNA TGTGCCAGCAGTGAAGCGACAGGCACTAATGAAAAACTGTTTTTT.

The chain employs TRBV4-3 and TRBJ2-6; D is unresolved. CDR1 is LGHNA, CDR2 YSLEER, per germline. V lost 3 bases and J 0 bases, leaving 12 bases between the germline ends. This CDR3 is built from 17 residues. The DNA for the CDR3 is TGCGCCAGCAGCCAGAACAGCATGAGCTCTGGGGCCAACGTCCTGACTTTC. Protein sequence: CASSQNSMSSGANVLTF.

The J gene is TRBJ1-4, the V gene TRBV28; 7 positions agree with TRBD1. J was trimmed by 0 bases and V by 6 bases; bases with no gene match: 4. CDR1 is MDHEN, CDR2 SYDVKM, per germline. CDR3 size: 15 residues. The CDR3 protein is CASRPDRATNEKLFF. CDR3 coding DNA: TGTGCCAGCAGACCAGACAGGGCAACTAATGAAAAACTGTTTTTT. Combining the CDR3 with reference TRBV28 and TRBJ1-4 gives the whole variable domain DVKVTQSSRYLVKRTGEKVFLECVQDMDHENMFWYRQDPGLGLRLIYFSYDVKMKEKGDIPEGYSVSREKKERFSLILESASTNQTSMYLCASRPDRATNEKLFFGSGTQLSVL.

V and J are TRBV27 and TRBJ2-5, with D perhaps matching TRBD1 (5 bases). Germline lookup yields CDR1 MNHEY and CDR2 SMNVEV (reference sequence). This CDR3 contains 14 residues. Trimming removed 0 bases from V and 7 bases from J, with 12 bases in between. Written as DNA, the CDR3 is TGTGCCAGCAGTTTATCGAACAGGCTGGGGACCCAGTACTTC. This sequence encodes CASSLSNRLGTQYF.

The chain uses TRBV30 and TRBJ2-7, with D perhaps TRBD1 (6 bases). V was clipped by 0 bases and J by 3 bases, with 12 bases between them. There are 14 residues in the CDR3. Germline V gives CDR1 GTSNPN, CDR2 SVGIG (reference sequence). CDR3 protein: CAWSVQSDSYEQYF. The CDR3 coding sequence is TGTGCCTGGAGTGTACAGTCGGACAGCTACGAGCAGTACTTC.

Here the CDR3 reads CASSAGDWSEQYF. The DNA of the CDR3 is TGTGCCAGCAGCGCTGGGGACTGGTCCGAGCAGTACTTC. The J gene is TRBJ2-7, the V gene TRBV9; possible D gene TRBD2, 6 bases. Germline loops: CDR1 SGDLS, CDR2 YYNGEE. The CDR3 is 13 amino acids. V lost 3 bases and J 6 bases, leaving 13 bases between the germline ends.

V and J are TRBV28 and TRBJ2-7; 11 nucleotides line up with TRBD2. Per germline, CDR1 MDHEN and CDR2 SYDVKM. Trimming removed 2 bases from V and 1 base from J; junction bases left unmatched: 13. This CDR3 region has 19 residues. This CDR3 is CASSLDRRLAGYISYEQYF. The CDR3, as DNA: TGTGCCAGCAGTTTAGACCGTAGACTAGCGGGATATATTTCCTACGAGCAGTACTTC. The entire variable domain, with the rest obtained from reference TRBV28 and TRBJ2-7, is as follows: DVKVTQSSRYLVKRTGEKVFLECVQDMDHENMFWYRQDPGLGLRLIYFSYDVKMKEKGDIPEGYSVSREKKERFSLILESASTNQTSMYLCASSLDRRLAGYISYEQYFGPGTRLTVT.

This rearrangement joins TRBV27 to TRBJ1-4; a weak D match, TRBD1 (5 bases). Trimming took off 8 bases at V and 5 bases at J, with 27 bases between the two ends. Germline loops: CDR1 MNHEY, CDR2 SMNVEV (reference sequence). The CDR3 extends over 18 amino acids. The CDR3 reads CASHPGQGLTTFNEKLFF. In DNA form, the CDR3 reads TGTGCCAGCCACCCTGGGCAGGGACTCACCACATTCAATGAAAAACTGTTTTTT.